This T cell receptor beta chain derives from a study of somatic mutations in cytotoxic T cells in rheumatoid arthritis. Study details: No treatment had yet been given when patient blood (approximately 29 ml EDTA) was drawn, right after diagnosis. Whole-study results and caveats: In rheumatoid arthritis patients, unlike healthy controls, CD8+ clonality rose with age.

Judged by abundance, this clone is medium-sized. Its antigen is undetermined. The table came from immunoSEQ multiplex PCR; TCRdb's copy has only in-frame clones and leaves some out. The data show about 20,000 clones, with roughly 82% seen just once and roughly 9.8% held by the top ten. This CDR3 region has 11 residues. V shed 3 bases and J shed 9 bases, with 10 bases lying between them. CDR1 and CDR2 (germline): SGHDT, YYEEEE. The chain combines TRBV5-6 with TRBJ2-7; the D is unclear. Sequenced material: CD8+ T cells sorted from blood. This TCR derives from an adult with rheumatoid arthritis. CDR3 in amino acids: CASSSAIVQYF. CDR3 DNA sequence: TGTGCCAGCAGCTCGGCAATTGTGCAGTACTTC. The variable domain in full, with the rest retrieved from reference TRBV5-6 and TRBJ2-7, is DAGVTQSPTHLIKTRGQQVTLRCSPKSGHDTVSWYQQALGQGPQFIFQYYEEEERQRGNFPDRFSGHQFPNYSSELNVNALLLGDSALYLCASSSAIVQYFGPGTRLTVT.